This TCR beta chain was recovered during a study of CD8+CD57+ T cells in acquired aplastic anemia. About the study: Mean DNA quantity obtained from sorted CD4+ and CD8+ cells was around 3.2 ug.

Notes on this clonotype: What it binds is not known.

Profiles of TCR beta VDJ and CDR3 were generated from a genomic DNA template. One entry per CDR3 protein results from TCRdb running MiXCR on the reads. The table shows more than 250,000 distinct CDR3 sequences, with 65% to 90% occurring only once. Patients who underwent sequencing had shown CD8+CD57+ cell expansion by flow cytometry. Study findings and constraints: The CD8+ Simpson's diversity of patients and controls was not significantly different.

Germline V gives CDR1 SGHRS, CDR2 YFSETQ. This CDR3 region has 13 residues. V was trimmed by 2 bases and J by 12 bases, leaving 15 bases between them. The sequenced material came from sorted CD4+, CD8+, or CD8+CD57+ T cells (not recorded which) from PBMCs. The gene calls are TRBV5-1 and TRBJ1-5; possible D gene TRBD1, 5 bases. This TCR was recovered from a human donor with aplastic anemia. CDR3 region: CASSLLPGRDQHF. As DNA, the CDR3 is TGCGCCAGCAGCTTATTGCCGGGCAGGGACCAGCATTTT.